The entry below gives a single T cell receptor beta chain sequence along with its context. The antigen is not known. This entry is derived from a study of PD-L1 blockade in urothelial cancer. Study context: At some point between 2013 and 2015, patients got going on atezolizumab, taking 1,200 mg intravenously every 3 weeks. Blood yielded a median of approximately 130,000 T cells per sample. About 85% of the roughly 29 patients were men whose urothelial cancer was bladder-origin. The study's findings and limits: Improved survival was predicted by pretreatment blood TCR clonality below the median.

Repertoires were generated with immunoSEQ multiplex PCR, while TCRdb's copy carries only in-frame clones and drops some. The table records about 120,000 clones, roughly 91% of them present only once. Time point denoted: peripheral blood 6 weeks after treatment start. The sequence was obtained from a man aged 55 to 70 with urothelial cancer. Material: PBMCs, obtained around atezolizumab (anti-PD-L1) treatment.

In DNA form, the CDR3 reads TGCGCCAGCAGCTTGGTTCCTAGCGGGAACACCGGGGAGCTGTTTTTT. Translation gives CASSLVPSGNTGELFF. The chain combines TRBV5-1 with TRBJ2-2, with TRBD2 identical over 7 bases. This CDR3 has 16 amino acids. CDR1 is SGHRS and CDR2 is YFSETQ in the germline V gene. V was clipped by 0 bases and J by 1 base; unmatched bases: 3. The whole variable domain, filled in from reference TRBV5-1 and TRBJ2-2, reads KAGVTQTPRYLIKTRGQQVTLSCSPISGHRSVSWYQQTPGQGLQFLFEYFSETQRNKGNFPGRFSGRQFSNSRSEMNVSTLELGDSALYLCASSLVPSGNTGELFFGEGSRLTVL.